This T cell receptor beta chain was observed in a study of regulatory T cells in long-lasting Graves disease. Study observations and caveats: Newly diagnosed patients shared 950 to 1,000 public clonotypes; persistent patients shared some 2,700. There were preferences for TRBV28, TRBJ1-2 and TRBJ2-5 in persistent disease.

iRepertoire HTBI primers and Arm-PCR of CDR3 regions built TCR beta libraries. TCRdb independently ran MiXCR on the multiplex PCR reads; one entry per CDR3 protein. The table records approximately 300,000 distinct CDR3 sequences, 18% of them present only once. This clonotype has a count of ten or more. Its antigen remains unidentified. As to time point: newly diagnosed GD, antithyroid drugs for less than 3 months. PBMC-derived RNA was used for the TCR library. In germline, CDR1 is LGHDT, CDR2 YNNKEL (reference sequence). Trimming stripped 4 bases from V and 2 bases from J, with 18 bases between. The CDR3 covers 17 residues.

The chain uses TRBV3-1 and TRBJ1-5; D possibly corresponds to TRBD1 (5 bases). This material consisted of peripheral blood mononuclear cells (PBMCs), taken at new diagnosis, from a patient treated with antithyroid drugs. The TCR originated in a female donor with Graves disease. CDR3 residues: CASSPKGAPRGNQPQHF. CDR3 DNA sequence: TGTGCCAGCAGCCCCAAAGGGGCCCCGAGAGGCAATCAGCCCCAGCATTTT. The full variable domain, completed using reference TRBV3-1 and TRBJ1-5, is DTAVSQTPKYLVTQMGNDKSIKCEQNLGHDTMYWYKQDSKKFLKIMFSYNNKELIINETVPNRFSPKSPDKAHLNLHINSLELGDSAVYFCASSPKGAPRGNQPQHFGDGTRLSIL.